Sequencing of this T cell receptor (beta chain) was carried out in a study of early T cells in non-severe SARS-CoV-2 infection (dated by TCRdb to the early 2020s). About the investigation overall: Bulk RNA from unsorted whole blood was used for TCR sequencing, so alpha and beta chains could not be paired. Study-wide conclusions, independent of this receptor: VDJdb matching was skewed toward anti-spike CD8 responses, so virus-specific expansions were likely underestimated and private and CD4 specificities were missed.

The method behind the library was 5' RACE. The run used a NextSeq 500. In the TCR library protocol, unique molecular identifiers were attached to individual cDNA molecules to correct for PCR bias and sequencing error. Both TCR alpha and beta chains were sequenced, and tight co-correlation was observed between alpha and beta sequence abundances in each sample. The study's own analysis went as follows. V gene, J gene and CDR3 annotation of TCR sequences was performed with Decombinator V4. Expanded TCRs were defined as changing significantly between any two time points under a Poisson model with p below 0.0001. TCR abundances were normalised to the total number of TCRs sequenced per sample and were expressed as counts per million. MAIT TCRs were defined by TRAV1-2 paired with TRAJ12, TRAJ20 or TRAJ33, and iNKT TCRs by TRAV10 paired with TRAJ18. VDJdb, accessed 1 November 2021, was searched for CMV, EBV and SARS-CoV-2 annotated TCRs, excluding TCRs annotated for multiple antigens. The public sequencing data were trimmed at Q25 with fastp and processed into clonotypes with MiXCR by TCRdb, which kept only in-frame beta chains. Identical CDR3 proteins give one entry, which carries the most common genes and DNA. TCRdb's processing, not the authors', yielded these V and J calls. Here the sample has tens of thousands of distinct CDR3 sequences; around 21% occur a single time. 16% of the sample is held by the ten biggest clonotypes.

This clonotype came up a few times. This receptor's antigen is unknown. Per-base quality was not reported, and no clone a single base away is much larger than it. V is cut back by 4 bases and J by 4 bases, with 10 bases in the junction unmatched. The CDR3 has 15 amino acids, counting the end cysteine and phenylalanine. The retained sequence is limited to the CDR3, 45 bases, with the frame set at the first base. Via the germline V gene (reference sequence), CDR1 is DFQATT and CDR2 SNEGSKA. The study was a case-control design nested within a healthcare worker cohort in London, UK, with weekly nasopharyngeal swab PCR tests and blood sampling. Healthcare workers were enrolled in the week of the UK lockdown, from 23 to 31 March 2020, and were followed every week for up to about 16 weeks.

The V and J genes are TRBV20-1 and TRBJ1-1, with 9 bases in between that match TRBD1. Sequencing used whole blood, obtained at baseline. The source of this sequence is an adult who was a healthcare worker with PCR-confirmed SARS-CoV-2 infection or an uninfected control (not recorded which). The CDR3 amino acid sequence is: CSAINRDRVITEAFF. The DNA sequence follows: TGCAGTGCTATAAACCGGGACAGGGTGATCACTGAAGCTTTCTTT.